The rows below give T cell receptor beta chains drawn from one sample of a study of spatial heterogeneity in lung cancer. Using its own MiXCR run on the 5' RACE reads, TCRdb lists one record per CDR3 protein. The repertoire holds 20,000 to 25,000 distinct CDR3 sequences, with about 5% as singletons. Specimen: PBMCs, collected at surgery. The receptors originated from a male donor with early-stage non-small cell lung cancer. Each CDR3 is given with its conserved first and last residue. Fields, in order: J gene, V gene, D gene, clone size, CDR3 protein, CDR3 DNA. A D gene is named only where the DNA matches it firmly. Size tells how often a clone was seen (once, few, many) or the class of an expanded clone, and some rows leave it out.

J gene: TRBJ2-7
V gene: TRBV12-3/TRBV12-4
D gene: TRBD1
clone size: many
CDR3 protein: CASTEQQGAEQYF
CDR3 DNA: TGTGCCAGCACCGAACAACAGGGGGCCGAGCAGTACTTC

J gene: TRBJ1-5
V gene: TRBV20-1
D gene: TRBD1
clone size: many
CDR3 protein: CSARQGGQSQHF
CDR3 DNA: TGCAGTGCTAGGCAGGGGGGACAGTCCCAGCATTTT

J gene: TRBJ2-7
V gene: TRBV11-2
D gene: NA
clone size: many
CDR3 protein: CASSFSESEQYF
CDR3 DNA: TGTGCCAGCAGCTTCTCGGAATCCGAGCAGTACTTC

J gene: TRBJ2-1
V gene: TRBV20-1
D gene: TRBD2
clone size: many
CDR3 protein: CSARGTSEKVLNEQFF
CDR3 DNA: TGCAGTGCTAGAGGTACTAGCGAGAAGGTCCTTAATGAGCAGTTCTTC

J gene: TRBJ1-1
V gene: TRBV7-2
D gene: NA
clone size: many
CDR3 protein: CASSLAGTMGAVGNTEAFF
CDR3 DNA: TGTGCCAGCAGCTTAGCGGGAACTATGGGGGCAGTCGGGAACACTGAAGCTTTCTTT

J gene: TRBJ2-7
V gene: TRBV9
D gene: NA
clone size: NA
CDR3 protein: CASSVKRRTWNYEQYF
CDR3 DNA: TGTGCCAGCAGCGTCAAAAGACGGACCTGGAACTACGAGCAGTACTTC

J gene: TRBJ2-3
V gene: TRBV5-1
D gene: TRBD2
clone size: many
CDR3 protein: CASRRQRGNTDTQYF
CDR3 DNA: TGCGCCAGCAGGCGTCAGCGGGGGAATACAGATACGCAGTATTTT

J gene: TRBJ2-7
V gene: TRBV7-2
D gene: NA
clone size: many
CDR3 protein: CASSPRGGNEQYF
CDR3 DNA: TGTGCCAGCAGCCCCAGGGGAGGAAACGAGCAGTACTTC

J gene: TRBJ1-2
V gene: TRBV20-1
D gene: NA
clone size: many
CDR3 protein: CSAREVGLRGYTF
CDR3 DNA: TGCAGTGCTAGGGAGGTGGGGTTGAGAGGCTACACCTTC

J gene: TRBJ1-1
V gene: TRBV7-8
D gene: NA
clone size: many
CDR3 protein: CASSLDNWFDRDTEAFF
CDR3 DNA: TGTGCCAGCAGCTTAGACAACTGGTTCGACCGGGACACTGAAGCTTTCTTT

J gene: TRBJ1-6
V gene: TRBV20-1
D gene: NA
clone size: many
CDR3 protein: CSARLSQNSPLHF
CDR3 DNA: TGCAGTGCCCGCCTTAGCCAAAATTCACCCCTCCACTTT

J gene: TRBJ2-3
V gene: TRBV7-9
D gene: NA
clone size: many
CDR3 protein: CASSPNPSTDTQYF
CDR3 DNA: TGTGCCAGCAGCCCCAATCCCAGCACAGATACGCAGTATTTT

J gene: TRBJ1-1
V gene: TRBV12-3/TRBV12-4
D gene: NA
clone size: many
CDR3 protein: CASRNIIAEAFF
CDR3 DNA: TGTGCCAGCAGAAATATTATCGCTGAAGCTTTCTTT

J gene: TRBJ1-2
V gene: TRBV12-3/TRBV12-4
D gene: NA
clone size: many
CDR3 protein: CASSLAHRPIYGYTF
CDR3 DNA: TGTGCCAGCAGTTTAGCGCACAGACCAATTTATGGCTACACCTTC

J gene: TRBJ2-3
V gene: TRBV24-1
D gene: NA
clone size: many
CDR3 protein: CATSDPYGYSTDTQYF
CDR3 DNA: TGTGCCACCAGTGATCCCTATGGCTACAGCACAGATACGCAGTATTTT

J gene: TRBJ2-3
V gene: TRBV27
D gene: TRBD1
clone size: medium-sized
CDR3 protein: CATREVGQGAVLYTQYF
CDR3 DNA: TGTGCCACCCGGGAAGTCGGGCAGGGGGCCGTCCTTTATACGCAGTATTTT

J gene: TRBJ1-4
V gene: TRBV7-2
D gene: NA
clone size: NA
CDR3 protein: CASSLFNEKLFF
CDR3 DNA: TGTGCCAGCAGCCTCTTTAATGAAAAACTGTTTTTT

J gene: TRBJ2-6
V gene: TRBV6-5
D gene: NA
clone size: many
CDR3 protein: CASSWDSPLRANVLTF
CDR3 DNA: TGTGCCAGCAGTTGGGACTCTCCATTGAGGGCCAACGTCCTGACTTTC

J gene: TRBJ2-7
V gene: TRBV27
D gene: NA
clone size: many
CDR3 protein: CASSFWRSSYEQYF
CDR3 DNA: TGTGCCAGCAGTTTCTGGAGGAGCTCCTACGAGCAGTACTTC

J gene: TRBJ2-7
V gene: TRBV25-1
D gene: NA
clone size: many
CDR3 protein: CASSEFDGSREQYF
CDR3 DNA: TGTGCCAGCAGTGAATTCGACGGGTCTCGGGAGCAGTACTTC

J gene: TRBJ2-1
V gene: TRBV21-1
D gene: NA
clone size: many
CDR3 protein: CASSARGDEQFF
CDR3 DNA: TGTGCCAGCAGCGCCAGGGGGGATGAGCAGTTCTTC

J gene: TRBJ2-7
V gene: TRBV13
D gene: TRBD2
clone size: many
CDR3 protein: CASSGLLAGGGYEQYF
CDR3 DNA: TGTGCCAGCAGCGGGTTGTTGGCGGGAGGTGGGTACGAGCAGTACTTC

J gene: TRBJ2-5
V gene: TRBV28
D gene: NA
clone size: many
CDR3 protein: CASSSIDWGAEQETQYF
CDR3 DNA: TGTGCCAGCAGTTCCATAGATTGGGGGGCGGAGCAAGAGACCCAGTACTTC

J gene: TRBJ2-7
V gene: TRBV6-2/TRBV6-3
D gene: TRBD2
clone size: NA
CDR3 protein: CASSPPTSGISGYEQYF
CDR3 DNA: TGTGCCAGCAGCCCTCCGACTAGCGGGATCTCCGGGTACGAGCAGTACTTC

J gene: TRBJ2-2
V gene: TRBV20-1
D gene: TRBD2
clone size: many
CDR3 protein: CSAQTSGSTAITGELFF
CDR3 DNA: TGCAGTGCCCAGACTAGCGGGAGTACTGCGATCACCGGGGAGCTGTTTTTT

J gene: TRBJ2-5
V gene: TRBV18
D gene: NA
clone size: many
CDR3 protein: CASSPGLQETQYF
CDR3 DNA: TGTGCCAGCTCACCGGGACTGCAAGAGACCCAGTACTTC

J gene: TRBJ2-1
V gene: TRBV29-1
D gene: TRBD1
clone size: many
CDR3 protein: CSVEAGPGRDSEFF
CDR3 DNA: TGCAGCGTTGAAGCCGGCCCGGGTCGGGACAGTGAGTTCTTC